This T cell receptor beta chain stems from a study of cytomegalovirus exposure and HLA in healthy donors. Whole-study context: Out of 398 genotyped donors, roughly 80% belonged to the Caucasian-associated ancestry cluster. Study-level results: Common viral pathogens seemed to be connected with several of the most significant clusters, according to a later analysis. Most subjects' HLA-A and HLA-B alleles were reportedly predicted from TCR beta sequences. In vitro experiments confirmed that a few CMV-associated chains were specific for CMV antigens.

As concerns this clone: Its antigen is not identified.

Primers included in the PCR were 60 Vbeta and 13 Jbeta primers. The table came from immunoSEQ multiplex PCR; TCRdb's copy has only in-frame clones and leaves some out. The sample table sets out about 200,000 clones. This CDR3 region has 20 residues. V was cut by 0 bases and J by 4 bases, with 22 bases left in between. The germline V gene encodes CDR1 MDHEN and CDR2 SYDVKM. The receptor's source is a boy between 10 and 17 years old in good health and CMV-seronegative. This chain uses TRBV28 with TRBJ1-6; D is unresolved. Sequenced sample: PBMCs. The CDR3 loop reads CASSLCISQSAYHYNSPLHF. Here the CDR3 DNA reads TGTGCCAGCAGTTTATGCATCTCGCAGTCTGCATACCATTATAATTCACCCCTCCACTTT.